This TCR beta chain appears in the sequencing data of a study of shared clonotypes between healthy human individuals. Naive CD8 cells lacked CD45RO and underwent positive selection for CCR7, leaving out terminally differentiated effector memory CD45RA+ cells. Healthy adults negative for HIV, lacking recent acute infections or vaccinations, served as donors. The donor cohort consisted entirely of Caucasian adults residing in Nashville, Tennessee. Sequenced by immunoSEQ multiplex PCR; TCRdb stores in-frame clones only, minus some. The data show some 1,900,000 clones, less than 95% seen once. Findings and limits, study-wide: Shared clonotypes: 4.5% to 6.5% naive CD4, approximately 3.4% naive CD8, 2.3% memory CD4, about 0.4% memory CD8. Naive subsets tended to show greater estimated richness than memory subsets.

Of note for this clone: The antigen remains undetermined. Within the sample, other DNA sequences also encode this same CDR3.

This TCR came from a man between 18 and 35 years old in good health. The sequenced sample was naive CD8+ T cells sorted from blood.

Here the CDR3 DNA reads TGTGCCAGCAGCTTAGGCTACACTGAAGCTTTCTTT. Protein product: CASSLGYTEAFF. V usage is TRBV13 and J usage is TRBJ1-1, with D unclear. Trimming shortened V by 0 bases and J by 3 bases, and 2 bases separated the two germline ends. Germline CDR1 reads PRHDT; CDR2 reads FYEKMQ (reference sequence). The length of the CDR3 is 12 residues.